The present T cell receptor beta chain was sequenced within a study of shared clonotypes between healthy human individuals. Whole-study findings and limits: Rarefaction exposed incomplete sorted-subset sequencing despite large depth.

J lost 3 bases, V lost 4 bases, and 7 bases had no gene match. In germline, CDR1 is LNHDA, CDR2 SQIVND (reference sequence). The CDR3 consists of 15 residues. The method was immunoSEQ multiplex PCR; TCRdb's version includes in-frame clones alone and lacks a portion of them. The data show 2 million to 2.5 million clones, with approximately 96% seen just once and roughly 0.13% held by the top ten. Notes on this clone: Antigen specificity is unknown.

The material sequenced was naive CD4+ T cells sorted from blood. The subset denotes: CD45RA+ positively selected. This sequence was found in a man between 18 and 35 years old in good health. The genes are TRBV19 and TRBJ2-3; 7 bases match TRBD1. This CDR3 is CASSTPGGSTDTQYF. CDR3 DNA: TGTGCCAGTAGTACGCCAGGGGGTTCGACAGATACGCAGTATTTT.